This TCR beta chain appears in the sequencing data of a study of blood T cell repertoires in COVID-19. Trimming pared 3 bases from V and 2 bases from J, leaving 8 bases between. CDR1 and CDR2 (germline): SGHRS, YFSETQ. This CDR3 has 14 amino acids. Generated by immunoSEQ multiplex PCR, the TCRdb table keeps only in-frame clones and is missing some. The profile shows approximately 240,000 clones, about four fifths of them singletons. Material: peripheral blood. The clonotype comes from a man in his fifties with acute or convalescent COVID-19. The chain uses TRBV5-1 and TRBJ2-2; no reliable D call. In DNA form, the CDR3 reads TGCGCCAGCAGCTCTGAGGTTAACACCGGGGAGCTGTTTTTT. This codes for CASSSEVNTGELFF.